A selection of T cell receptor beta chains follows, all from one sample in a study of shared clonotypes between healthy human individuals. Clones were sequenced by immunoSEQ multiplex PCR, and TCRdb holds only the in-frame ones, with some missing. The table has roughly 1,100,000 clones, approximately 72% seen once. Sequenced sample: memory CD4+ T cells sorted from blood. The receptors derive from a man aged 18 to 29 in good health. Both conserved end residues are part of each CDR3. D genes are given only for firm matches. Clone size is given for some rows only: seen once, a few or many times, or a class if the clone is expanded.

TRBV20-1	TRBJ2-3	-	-	TGCACTCCTCGGGGGGATACGCAGTATTTT	CTPRGDTQYF
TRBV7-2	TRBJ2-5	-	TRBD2	TGTGCCAGCAGCTTAGCCGGACTAGCGGGAGAGACCCAGTACTTC	CASSLAGLAGETQYF
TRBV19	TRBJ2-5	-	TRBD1	TGTGCCAGTAGCGAGCCAGGGGGCGGCGGAAAAGAGACCCAGTACTTC	CASSEPGGGGKETQYF
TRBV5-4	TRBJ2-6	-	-	TGTGCCAGCAGCTCCACAGGAGACTCTGGGGCCAACGTCCTGACTTTC	CASSSTGDSGANVLTF
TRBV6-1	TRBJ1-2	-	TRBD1	TGTGCCAGCAGGGTAGAACAGGGGCCAGACTATGGCTACACCTTC	CASRVEQGPDYGYTF
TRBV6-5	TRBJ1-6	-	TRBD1	TGTGCCAGCAGAGTTGAGGGACAGGGCCATTCACCCCTCCACTTT	CASRVEGQGHSPLHF
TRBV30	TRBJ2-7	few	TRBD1	TGTGCCTGGAGTGTGGCCGGGACAGGGGGCTACGAGCAGTACTTC	CAWSVAGTGGYEQYF
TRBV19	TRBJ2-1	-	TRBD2	TGTGCCAGTAGTATAGATCTCAGGACTAGCGGATACAATGAGCAGTTCTTC	CASSIDLRTSGYNEQFF
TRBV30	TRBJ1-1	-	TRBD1	TGTGCCTGGAGTCCCCCGGGACAGGGGGCCTCTGAAGCTTTCTTT	CAWSPPGQGASEAFF
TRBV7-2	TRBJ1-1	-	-	TGTGCCAGCAGCCAGGCGTCCGGGAACACTGAAGCTTTCTTT	CASSQASGNTEAFF
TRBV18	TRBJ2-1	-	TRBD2	TGTGCCAGCTCACGAGAGCTAGCGGGCCACAATGAGCAGTTCTTC	CASSRELAGHNEQFF
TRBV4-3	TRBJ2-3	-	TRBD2	TGCGCCAGCAGCCAACAATCGGGGGGAGGGCCTACAGATACGCAGTATTTT	CASSQQSGGGPTDTQYF
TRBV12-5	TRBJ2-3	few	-	TGTGCTAGTGGTTCCCGTACAGATACGCAGTATTTT	CASGSRTDTQYF